Below, 7 T cell receptor beta chains from the same sample are listed, as sequenced in a study of T cells after somatic rescue of genetic block. Here immunoSEQ multiplex PCR was the method, and the copy in TCRdb shows in-frame clones only, minus some. The table records tens of thousands of clones, 75% to 90% of them present only once. The sequencing input was peripheral blood mononuclear cells (PBMCs). These receptors were collected from a woman under 30.

The chain uses TRBV4-2 and TRBJ2-3; tentative D call: TRBD2 (5 bases). Trimming took off 1 base at V and 2 bases at J, with 16 bases between the two ends. The germline V gene has CDR1 LGHNA and CDR2 YNFKEQ. The CDR3 consists of 17 residues. CDR3 nucleotide sequence: TGTGCCAGCAGCCAAGGAGAGTTGGAGCGGCACACAGATACGCAGTATTTT. This sequence encodes CASSQGELERHTDTQYF.

The chain couples TRBV2 to TRBJ2-5, with a possible D match to TRBD2 (6 bases). V gave up 4 bases and J gave up 5 bases, with 8 bases separating them. Germline V gene lookup returns CDR1 SNHLY and CDR2 FYNNEI. This CDR3 is built from 12 residues. This CDR3 is CASSAREETQYF. CDR3 sequence (DNA): TGTGCCAGCAGTGCCCGGGAGGAGACCCAGTACTTC.

The chain is built from TRBV28 and TRBJ1-6; D gene uncertain. The germline CDR1 and CDR2 sequences are MDHEN and SYDVKM. Between the trimmed V and J ends, which lost 5 bases and 7 bases, there was a span of 9 bases. The CDR3 is made up of 13 amino acids. The CDR3, as DNA: TGTGCCAGCAGTCCACCGGGGAATTCACCCCTCCACTTT. Protein product: CASSPPGNSPLHF.

The chain carries TRBV11-3 and TRBJ2-3; D unclear. The germline gives CDR1 SGHNT, CDR2 YENEEA. This CDR3 is built from 12 residues. The germline V and J ends were trimmed by 0 bases and 4 bases, with 2 bases remaining between them. CDR3 in DNA: TGTGCCAGCAGCTTAGACTCAGATACGCAGTATTTT. Protein sequence: CASSLDSDTQYF. The entire variable domain, with the rest obtained from reference TRBV11-3 and TRBJ2-3, is as follows: EAGVVQSPRYKIIEKKQPVAFWCNPISGHNTLYWYLQNLGQGPELLIRYENEEAVDDSQLPKDRFSAERLKGVDSTLKIQPAELGDSAVYLCASSLDSDTQYFGPGTRLTVL.

The chain recombines TRBV28 with TRBJ1-2, with 8 bases matching TRBD1. The CDR3 extends over 15 amino acids. V shed 4 bases, J shed 0 bases, and the junction held 4 bases outside the gene matches. Germline CDR1 and CDR2: MDHEN and SYDVKM. The CDR3 nucleotides are TGTGCCAGCAGTTCAGGGGGCTTTTCTAACTATGGCTACACCTTC. Residues: CASSSGGFSNYGYTF.

The V and J genes are TRBV30 and TRBJ1-6; TRBD1 matches at 7 bases. V lost 5 bases, J lost 10 bases, and 5 bases stayed unmatched. The length of the CDR3 is 12 residues. Germline CDR1 GTSNPN, CDR2 SVGIG (reference sequence). The chain's CDR3 is CAWRDRHSPLHF. CDR3 nucleotides: TGTGCCTGGCGGGACAGACACTCACCCCTCCACTTT.

J is TRBJ2-7 and V is TRBV19, with D possibly being TRBD1 (6 bases). The CDR3 runs to 13 residues. Germline lookup yields CDR1 LNHDA and CDR2 SQIVND (reference sequence). The V gene lost 5 bases and the J gene lost 3 bases, with 11 bases spanning the gap. The CDR3 sequence: CASSQAGVYEQYF. The CDR3 DNA is TGTGCCAGTAGTCAGGCAGGGGTCTACGAGCAGTACTTC.